This TCR beta chain derives from a study of identical twins' blood T cells. Study at large: About 50 million reads covered six alpha-chain and six beta-chain libraries.

The CDR3 has 12 residues. V dropped 9 bases and J dropped 1 base, with 8 bases sitting between them. CDR1 is SEHNR and CDR2 is FQNEAQ in the germline V gene (reference sequence). TCRdb ran MiXCR on the 5' RACE reads and lists one entry per CDR3 protein. The profile shows 350,000 to 400,000 distinct CDR3 sequences, over 25% of them singletons. A remark on this clonotype: Its antigen is still unknown.

Whole-study results and caveats: Shared CDR3 clonotype counts between two donors mainly tracked the product of their cloneset sizes, twins included.

The chain uses TRBV7-9 and TRBJ2-3; D not certain. Sequenced material: PBMCs. This receptor was taken from a woman aged 18 to 55 in good health. CDR3 in DNA: TGTGCCAGGGGGTCCCGCACAGATACGCAGTATTTT. Its protein product is CARGSRTDTQYF.